This T cell receptor (beta chain) was captured in a study of T-cell reconstitution after alpha-beta-depleted transplantation in children. Looked up from germline, CDR1 is MNHEY and CDR2 is SMNVEV (reference sequence). The CDR3 consists of 15 residues. Losses at the gene ends were 6 bases for V and 4 bases for J; bases not matched to a gene: 7. Overall study results and limits: Some patients showed high day-60 TCRbeta diversity, which derived from surviving recipient T cells and thymic progenitors. Newly produced T cells mostly accounted for T-cell counts and diversity one year post-transplant. Several hundred rapidly expanded clones from non-depleted graft cells reportedly supplied alpha-beta T cells about two months post-transplant.

Unique molecular identifiers tagged the TCRbeta library. TCRdb ran MiXCR on the PCR reads and lists one entry per CDR3 protein. This sample yields approximately 500,000 distinct CDR3 sequences, of which 10% are seen a single time; around 2% belongs to the top ten. A note on this clonotype: As yet, its antigen is unknown.

V gene TRBV27 combines with J gene TRBJ1-5; 9 bases are shared with TRBD1. The clonotype originates from a child aged 2-9 years with inherited bone marrow failure, due to receive a stem cell transplant. The input for sequencing was PBMCs, taken before TCRalphabeta/CD19-depleted stem cell transplant. CDR3 sequence: CASSLTGGRNQPQHF. CDR3 coding DNA: TGTGCCAGCAGCCTAACAGGGGGCCGGAATCAGCCCCAGCATTTT.